The 2 T cell receptor beta chains in this list originate from one sample, sequenced in a study of T-cell memory formation after mild COVID-19. TCRdb ran MiXCR on the 5' RACE reads and lists one entry per CDR3 protein. Among roughly 190,000 distinct CDR3 sequences listed, roughly 18% were seen once. The sequenced sample was PBMCs or a T cell subset sorted from them (not recorded which). The receptors stem from an adult woman who had mild COVID-19 (a few samples of this study predate the infection). Cell type and time point are not known.

The chain combines TRBV6-6 with TRBJ2-5; perhaps D is TRBD1 or TRBD2 (5 bases each). Between the trimmed V and J ends, which lost 2 bases and 2 bases, there was a span of 15 bases. This CDR3 has 16 amino acids. Germline assignment: CDR1 MNHNY and CDR2 SVGAGI (reference sequence). CDR3: CASSYRVGVIQETQYF. The CDR3 coding sequence is TGTGCCAGCAGTTACAGGGTGGGGGTTATACAAGAGACCCAGTACTTC.

This clonotype was detected a few times. The rearrangement links TRBV5-1 to TRBJ2-7, with 7 positions matching TRBD1. The germline gives CDR1 SGHRS, CDR2 YFSETQ. This CDR3 comprises 13 residues. V shed 0 bases and J 6 bases; nucleotides not matched to a gene: 3. Here the CDR3 DNA reads TGCGCCAGCAGCTTGGGGGACAGAGGCGAGCAGTACTTC. Its protein product is CASSLGDRGEQYF.